This TCR beta chain derives from a study of blood T cells in healthy people across ages. In germline, CDR1 is MNHNY, CDR2 SVGAGI (reference sequence). The CDR3 has 14 residues. V was clipped by 4 bases and J by 5 bases, with 11 bases between them. The authors ran a second PCR of about 6 to 11 cycles using a sample-barcoded 5' primer and a J-beta primer mix. TCRdb recomputed calls from the 5' RACE reads with MiXCR, one row per CDR3 protein. The top ten hold approximately 0.71% of the sample, which has roughly 1 million distinct CDR3 sequences, less than 25% seen once. This sample was also put to use in a study of T cells of mothers and their children.

This clonotype was sampled from a girl between 2 and 10 years old in good health. The sample taken for sequencing was blood. This chain uses TRBV6-6 with TRBJ1-4, with D perhaps TRBD1 (6 bases). The CDR3 here is CASSWRTENEKLFF. CDR3 sequence (DNA): TGTGCCAGCAGTTGGAGGACAGAGAATGAAAAACTGTTTTTT.